The 2 T cell receptor beta chains below all came from one sample that was sequenced in a study of T cells in Graves' hyperthyroidism and ophthalmopathy (dated by TCRdb to between 2017 and 2020). Receptor libraries were prepared by multiplex PCR. Sequenced on an Illumina HiSeq 2000. The TCR beta CDR3 regions were amplified from the RNA transcripts. For the first round of RT-PCR on the TCR CDR3, the HTBI primer set was used together with the Qiagen OneStep RT-PCR kit. Using fastp at Q25 and MiXCR, TCRdb reprocessed the public reads and kept productive beta chains. CDR3 protein duplicates are merged, each entry listing the most common genes and DNA. In all, the sample holds over 650,000 distinct CDR3 sequences, and roughly 15% of those were seen once. Over 7.5% of the sample belongs to the ten largest clones. Specimen: blood. These receptors all stem from a man younger than 35 with Graves' hyperthyroidism.

This clonotype was recorded many times. This chain joins TRBV7-9 and TRBJ2-7, with D possibly being TRBD2 (5 bases). The CDR3 has 13 amino acids. The germline V gene encodes CDR1 SEHNR and CDR2 FQNEAQ (reference sequence). The ends were cut back, 5 bases at V and 2 bases at J, with 10 bases in the middle. This CDR3 reads CASSGSSPYEQYF. The CDR3 nucleotides read TGTGCCAGCAGCGGGAGTTCCCCCTACGAGCAGTACTTC.

Of note for this clonotype: One end of the junction is discordant with germline, which a read error may explain. The chain employs TRBV7-2 and TRBJ2-1, with TRBD2 matching 12 bases. The V gene's germline CDR1 is SGHTA and CDR2 FQGNSA. This CDR3 contains 16 residues. The CDR3 reads CASSLAGGTSYNEQFF. DNA of the CDR3: TGTGCCAGCAGCCTAGCGGGAGGGACCTCCTACAATGAGCAGTTCTTC.